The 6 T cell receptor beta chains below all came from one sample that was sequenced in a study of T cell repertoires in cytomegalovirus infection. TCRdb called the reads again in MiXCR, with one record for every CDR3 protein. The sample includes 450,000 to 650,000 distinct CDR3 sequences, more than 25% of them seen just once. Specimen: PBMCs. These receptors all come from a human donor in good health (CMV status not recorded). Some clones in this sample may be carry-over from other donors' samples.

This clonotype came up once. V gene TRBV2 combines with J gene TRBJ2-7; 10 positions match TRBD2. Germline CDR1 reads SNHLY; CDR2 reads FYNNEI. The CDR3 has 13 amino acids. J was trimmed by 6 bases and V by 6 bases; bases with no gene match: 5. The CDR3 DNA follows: TGTGCCAGCAGCCCCGGGACTAGCGTCGAGCAGTACGTC. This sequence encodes CASSPGTSVEQYV.

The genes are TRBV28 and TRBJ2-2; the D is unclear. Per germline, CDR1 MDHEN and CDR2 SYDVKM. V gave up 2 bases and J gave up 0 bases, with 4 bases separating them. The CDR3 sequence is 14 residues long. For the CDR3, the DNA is TGTGCCAGCAGTTTAACTTCGAACACCGGGGAGCTGTTTTTT. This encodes CASSLTSNTGELFF.

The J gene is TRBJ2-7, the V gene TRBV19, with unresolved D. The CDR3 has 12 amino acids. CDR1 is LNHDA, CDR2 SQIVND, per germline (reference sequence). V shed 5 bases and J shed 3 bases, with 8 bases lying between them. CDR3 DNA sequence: TGTGCCAGTAGTGATGGAGACTACGAGCAGTACTTC. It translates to CASSDGDYEQYF.

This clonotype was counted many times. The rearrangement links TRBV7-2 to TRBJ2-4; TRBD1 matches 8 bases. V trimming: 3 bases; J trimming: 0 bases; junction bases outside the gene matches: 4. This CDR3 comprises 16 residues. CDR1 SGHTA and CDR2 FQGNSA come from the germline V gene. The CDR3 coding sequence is TGTGCCAGCAGCTTCCAGGGGGCTCTAGCCAAAAACATTCAGTACTTC. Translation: CASSFQGALAKNIQYF.

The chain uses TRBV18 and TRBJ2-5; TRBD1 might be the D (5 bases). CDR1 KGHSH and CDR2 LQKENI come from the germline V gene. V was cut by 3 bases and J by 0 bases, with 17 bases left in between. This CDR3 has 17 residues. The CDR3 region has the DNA TGTGCCAGCTCACCCCGAAGGGGAACACTCTACCAAGAGACCCAGTACTTC. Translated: CASSPRRGTLYQETQYF.

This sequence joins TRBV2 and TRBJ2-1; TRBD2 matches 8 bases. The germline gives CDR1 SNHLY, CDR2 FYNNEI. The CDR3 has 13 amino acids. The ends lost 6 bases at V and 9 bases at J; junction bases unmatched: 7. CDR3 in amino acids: CASSNSGGPEQFF. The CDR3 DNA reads TGTGCCAGCAGCAACTCGGGGGGGCCTGAGCAGTTCTTC.